This T cell receptor (beta chain) comes out of a study of PD-1 blockade in mismatch repair-deficient tumors. All patients were mismatch repair deficient, assessed by either PCR or immunohistochemistry. TCR sequencing covered a few patients who responded to pembrolizumab. General study points: Tumor-resident clones, often undetectable pretreatment in blood, expanded then contracted after pembrolizumab.

Worth noting for this clone: The antigen is not known.

V was pared by 5 bases and J by 3 bases, with 10 bases between. CDR1 is MNHNY, CDR2 SVGAGI, per germline (reference sequence). There are 14 residues in the CDR3. Profiling relied on immunoSEQ multiplex PCR, and the TCRdb table lists in-frame clones only, not all of them. The sample has tens of thousands of clones; roughly 85% are singletons. The sample was peripheral blood, taken 76 weeks after starting pembrolizumab. The chain carries TRBV6-6 and TRBJ2-2; no clear D. The receptor's source is an adult with mismatch repair-deficient cancer. CDR3 coding DNA: TGTGCCAGCAGTATCAGGTTGGACACCGGGGAGCTGTTTTTT. This sequence encodes CASSIRLDTGELFF.